This TCR beta chain is drawn from a study of T cell repertoires in cytomegalovirus infection. MiXCR was run by TCRdb on the reads, yielding one entry per CDR3 protein. The data contain 200,000 to 250,000 distinct CDR3 sequences, 22% of them singletons. V shed 3 bases, J shed 6 bases, and the junction held 8 bases outside the gene matches. This CDR3 is built from 17 residues. CDR1 is SGHDN, CDR2 FVKESK, per germline. A few counts support this clonotype. Sequencing input: CD8+ T cells from PBMCs. The chain joins TRBV14 to TRBJ2-4; TRBD2 matches at 13 bases. This receptor was obtained from a human donor in good health (CMV status not recorded). Some clones in this sample may be carry-over from other donors' samples. The CDR3 here is CASSHLQTSGGLNIQYF. In DNA form, the CDR3 reads TGTGCCAGCAGCCATCTCCAGACTAGCGGGGGGCTAAACATTCAGTACTTC.